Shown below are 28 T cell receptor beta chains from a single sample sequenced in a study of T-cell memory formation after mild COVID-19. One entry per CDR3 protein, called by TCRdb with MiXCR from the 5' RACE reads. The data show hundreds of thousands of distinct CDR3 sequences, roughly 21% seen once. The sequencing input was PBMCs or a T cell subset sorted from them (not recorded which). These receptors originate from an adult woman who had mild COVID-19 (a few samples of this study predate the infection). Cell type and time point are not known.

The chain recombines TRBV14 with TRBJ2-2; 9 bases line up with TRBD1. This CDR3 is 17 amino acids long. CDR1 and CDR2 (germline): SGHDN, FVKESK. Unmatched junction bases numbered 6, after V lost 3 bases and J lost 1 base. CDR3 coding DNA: TGTGCCAGCAGCCATAGACAGGGGGTACTGAACACCGGGGAGCTGTTTTTT. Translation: CASSHRQGVLNTGELFF.

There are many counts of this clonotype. The CDR3 DNA follows: TGCAGTATTAGAGAGGAAAGGGACAGCTCACCCCTCCACTTT. This sequence encodes CSIREERDSSPLHF. The chain couples TRBV20-1 to TRBJ1-6, with 7 nucleotides matching TRBD1. CDR1 and CDR2 from the germline V gene are DFQATT and SNEGSKA (reference sequence). The CDR3 extends over 14 amino acids. With V trimmed by 8 bases and J by 10 bases, 14 bases remained unmatched.

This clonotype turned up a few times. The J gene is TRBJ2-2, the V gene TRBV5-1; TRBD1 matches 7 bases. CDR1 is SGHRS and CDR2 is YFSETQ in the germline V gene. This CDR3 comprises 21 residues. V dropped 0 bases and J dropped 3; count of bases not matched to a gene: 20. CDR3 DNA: TGCGCCAGCAGCTTGGTCCGGGACAGTCGAGACCAGCGGCGGTACACCGGGGAGCTGTTTTTT. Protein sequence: CASSLVRDSRDQRRYTGELFF.

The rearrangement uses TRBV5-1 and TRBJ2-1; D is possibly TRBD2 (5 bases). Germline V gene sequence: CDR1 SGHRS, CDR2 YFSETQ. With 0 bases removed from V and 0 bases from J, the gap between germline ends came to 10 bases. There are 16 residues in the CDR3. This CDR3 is CASSLEEASSYNEQFF. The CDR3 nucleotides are TGCGCCAGCAGCTTGGAGGAGGCTAGCTCCTACAATGAGCAGTTCTTC. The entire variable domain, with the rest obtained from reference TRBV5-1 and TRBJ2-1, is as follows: KAGVTQTPRYLIKTRGQQVTLSCSPISGHRSVSWYQQTPGQGLQFLFEYFSETQRNKGNFPGRFSGRQFSNSRSEMNVSTLELGDSALYLCASSLEEASSYNEQFFGPGTRLTVL.

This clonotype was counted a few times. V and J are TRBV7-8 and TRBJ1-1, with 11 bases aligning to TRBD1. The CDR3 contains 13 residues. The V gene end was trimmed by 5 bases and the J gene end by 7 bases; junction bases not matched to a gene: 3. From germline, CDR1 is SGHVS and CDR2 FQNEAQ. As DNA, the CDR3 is TGTGCCAGCAGCACCGGGACAGGGGGTGAAGCTTTCTTT. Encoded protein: CASSTGTGGEAFF.

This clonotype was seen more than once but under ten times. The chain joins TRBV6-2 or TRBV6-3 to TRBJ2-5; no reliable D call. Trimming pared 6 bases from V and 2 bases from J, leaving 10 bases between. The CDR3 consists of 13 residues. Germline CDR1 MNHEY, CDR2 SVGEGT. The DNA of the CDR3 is TGTGCCAGCAGACTAAACCCGCAAGAGACCCAGTACTTC. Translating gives CASRLNPQETQYF.

In DNA form, the CDR3 reads TGCAGTGCTCAGGACAGGTCCAGGAGGCAGCCCCAGCATTTT. The encoded protein is CSAQDRSRRQPQHF. The genes are TRBV20-1 and TRBJ1-5; 7 positions agree with TRBD1. CDR1 is DFQATT and CDR2 is SNEGSKA in the germline V gene (reference sequence). There are 14 residues in the CDR3. Losses at the gene ends were 5 bases for V and 7 bases for J; bases not matched to a gene: 11.

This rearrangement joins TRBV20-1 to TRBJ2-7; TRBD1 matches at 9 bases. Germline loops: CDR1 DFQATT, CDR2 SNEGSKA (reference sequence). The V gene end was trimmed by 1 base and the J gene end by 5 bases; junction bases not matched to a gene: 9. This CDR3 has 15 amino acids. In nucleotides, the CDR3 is TGCAGTGCTAGAGTACAGGGGGCGCTTAGAGACGAGCAGTACTTC. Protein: CSARVQGALRDEQYF.

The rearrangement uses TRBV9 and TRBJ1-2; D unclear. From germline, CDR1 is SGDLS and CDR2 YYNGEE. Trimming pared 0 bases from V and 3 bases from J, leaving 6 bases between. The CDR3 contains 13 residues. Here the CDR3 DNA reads TGTGCCAGCAGCGTAGGTCAGGACTATGGCTACACCTTC. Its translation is CASSVGQDYGYTF. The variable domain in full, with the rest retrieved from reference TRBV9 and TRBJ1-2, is DSGVTQTPKHLITATGQRVTLRCSPRSGDLSVYWYQQSLDQGLQFLIQYYNGEERAKGNILERFSAQQFPDLHSELNLSSLELGDSALYFCASSVGQDYGYTFGSGTRLTVV.

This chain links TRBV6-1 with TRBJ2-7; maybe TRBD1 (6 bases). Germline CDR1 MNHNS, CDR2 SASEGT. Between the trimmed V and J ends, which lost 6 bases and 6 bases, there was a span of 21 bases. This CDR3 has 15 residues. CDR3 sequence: CASSRIAQGRSEQYF. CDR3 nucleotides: TGTGCCAGCAGCAGAATAGCCCAGGGGCGGTCCGAGCAGTACTTC.

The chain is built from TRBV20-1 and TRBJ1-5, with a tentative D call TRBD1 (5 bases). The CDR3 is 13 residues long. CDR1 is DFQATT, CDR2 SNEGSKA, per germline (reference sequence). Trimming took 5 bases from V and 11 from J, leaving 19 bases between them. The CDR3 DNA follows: TGCAGTGCTTATGACGGCGGGGTCAGGGCCCAGCATTTT. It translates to CSAYDGGVRAQHF.

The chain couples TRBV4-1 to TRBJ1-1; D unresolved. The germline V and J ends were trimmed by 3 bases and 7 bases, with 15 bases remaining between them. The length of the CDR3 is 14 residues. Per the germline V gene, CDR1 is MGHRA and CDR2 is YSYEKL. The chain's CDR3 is CASSHPTKHLEAFF. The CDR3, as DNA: TGCGCCAGCAGCCATCCCACCAAGCACCTTGAAGCTTTCTTT.

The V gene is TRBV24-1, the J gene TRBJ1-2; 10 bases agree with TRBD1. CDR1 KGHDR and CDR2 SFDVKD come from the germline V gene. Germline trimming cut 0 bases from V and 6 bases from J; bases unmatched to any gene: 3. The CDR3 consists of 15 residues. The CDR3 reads CATSDLGTGVDGYTF. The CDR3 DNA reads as TGTGCCACCAGTGATTTGGGGACAGGGGTCGATGGCTACACCTTC.

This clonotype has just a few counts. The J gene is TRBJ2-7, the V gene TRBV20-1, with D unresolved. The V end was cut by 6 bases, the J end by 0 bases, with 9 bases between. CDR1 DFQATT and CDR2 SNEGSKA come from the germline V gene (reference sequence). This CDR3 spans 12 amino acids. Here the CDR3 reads CSAGPRSYEQYF. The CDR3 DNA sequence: TGCAGTGCCGGGCCCCGCTCCTACGAGCAGTACTTC.

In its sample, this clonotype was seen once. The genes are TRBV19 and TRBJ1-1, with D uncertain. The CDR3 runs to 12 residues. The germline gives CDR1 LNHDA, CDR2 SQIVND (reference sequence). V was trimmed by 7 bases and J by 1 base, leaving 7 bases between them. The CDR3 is CASKYGNTEAFF. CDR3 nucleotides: TGTGCCAGTAAGTATGGGAACACTGAAGCTTTCTTT.

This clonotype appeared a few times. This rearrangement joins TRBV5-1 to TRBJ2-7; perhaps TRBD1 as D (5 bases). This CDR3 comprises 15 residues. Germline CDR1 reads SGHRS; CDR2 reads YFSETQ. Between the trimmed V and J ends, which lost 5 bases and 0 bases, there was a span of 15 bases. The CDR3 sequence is CASSSIGATSYEQYF. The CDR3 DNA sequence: TGCGCCAGCAGTTCAATTGGGGCAACCTCCTACGAGCAGTACTTC.

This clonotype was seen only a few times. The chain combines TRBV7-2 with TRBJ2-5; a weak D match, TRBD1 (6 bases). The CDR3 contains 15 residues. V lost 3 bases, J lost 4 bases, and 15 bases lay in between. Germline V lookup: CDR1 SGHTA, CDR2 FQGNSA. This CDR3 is CASSLGQGLSETQYF. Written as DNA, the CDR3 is TGTGCCAGCAGCTTGGGTCAGGGGCTTTCAGAGACCCAGTACTTC. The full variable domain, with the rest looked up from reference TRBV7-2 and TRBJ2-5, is GAGVSQSPSNKVTEKGKDVELRCDPISGHTALYWYRQSLGQGLEFLIYFQGNSAPDKSGLPSDRFSAERTGGSVSTLTIQRTQQEDSAVYLCASSLGQGLSETQYFGPGTRLLVL.

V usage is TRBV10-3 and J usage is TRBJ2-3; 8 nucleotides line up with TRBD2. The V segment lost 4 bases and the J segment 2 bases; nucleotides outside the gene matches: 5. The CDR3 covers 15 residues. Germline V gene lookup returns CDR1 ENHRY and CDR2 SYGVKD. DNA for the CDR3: TGTGCCATCAGTGCGCGGGAGGAGGACACAGATACGCAGTATTTT. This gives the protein CAISAREEDTDTQYF.

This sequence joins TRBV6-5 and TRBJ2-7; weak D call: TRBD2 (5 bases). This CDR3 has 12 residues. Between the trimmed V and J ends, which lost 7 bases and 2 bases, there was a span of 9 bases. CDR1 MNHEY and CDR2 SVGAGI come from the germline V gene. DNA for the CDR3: TGTGCCAGCACGGGGTCTACCTACGAGCAGTACTTC. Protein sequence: CASTGSTYEQYF.

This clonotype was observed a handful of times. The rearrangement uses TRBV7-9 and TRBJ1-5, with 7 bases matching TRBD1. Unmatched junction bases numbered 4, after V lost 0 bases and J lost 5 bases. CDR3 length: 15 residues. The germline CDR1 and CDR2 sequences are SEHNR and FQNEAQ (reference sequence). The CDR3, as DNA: TGTGCCAGCAGCTTAGCGGTAACAGGGGATCAGCCCCAGCATTTT. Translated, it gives CASSLAVTGDQPQHF.

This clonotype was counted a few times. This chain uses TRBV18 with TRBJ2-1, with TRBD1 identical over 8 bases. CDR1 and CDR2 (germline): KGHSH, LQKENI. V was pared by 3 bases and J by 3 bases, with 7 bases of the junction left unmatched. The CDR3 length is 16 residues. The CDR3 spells CASSPLGQAHYNEQFF. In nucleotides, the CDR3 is TGTGCCAGCTCACCTCTGGGACAGGCCCACTACAATGAGCAGTTCTTC.

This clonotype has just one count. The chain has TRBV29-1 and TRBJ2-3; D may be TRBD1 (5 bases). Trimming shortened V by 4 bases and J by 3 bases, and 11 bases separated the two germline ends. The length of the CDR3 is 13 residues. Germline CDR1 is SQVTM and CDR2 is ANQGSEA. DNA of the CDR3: TGCAGCGTTGTGACAGTTTTTACAGATACGCAGTATTTT. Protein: CSVVTVFTDTQYF.

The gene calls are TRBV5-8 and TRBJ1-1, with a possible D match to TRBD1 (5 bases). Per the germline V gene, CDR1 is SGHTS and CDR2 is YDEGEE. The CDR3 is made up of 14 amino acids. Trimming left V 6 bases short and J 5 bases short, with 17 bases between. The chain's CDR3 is CASKLEAGHTEAFF. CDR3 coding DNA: TGTGCCAGCAAGCTTGAGGCAGGGCATACTGAAGCTTTCTTT.

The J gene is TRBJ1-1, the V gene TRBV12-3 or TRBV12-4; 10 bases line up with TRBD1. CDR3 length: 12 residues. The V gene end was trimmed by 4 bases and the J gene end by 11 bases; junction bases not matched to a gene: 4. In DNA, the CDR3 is TGTGCCAGCAGTTCGGGACAGGGGACGGCTTTCTTT. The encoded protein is CASSSGQGTAFF.

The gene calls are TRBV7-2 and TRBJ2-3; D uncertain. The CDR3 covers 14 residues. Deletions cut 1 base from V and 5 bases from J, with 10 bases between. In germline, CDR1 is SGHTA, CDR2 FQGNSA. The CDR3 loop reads CASSLGQFGDTQYF. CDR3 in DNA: TGTGCCAGCAGCTTAGGGCAGTTTGGAGATACGCAGTATTTT.

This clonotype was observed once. The CDR3 protein is CASSQRARSSGYTF. The CDR3 DNA reads TGTGCCAGCAGCCAGCGGGCCAGGAGTTCGGGCTACACCTTC. The chain couples TRBV3-1 to TRBJ1-2; D is uncertain. Per germline, CDR1 LGHDT and CDR2 YNNKEL (reference sequence). Trimming pared 3 bases from V and 8 bases from J, leaving 16 bases between. The CDR3 totals 14 residues.

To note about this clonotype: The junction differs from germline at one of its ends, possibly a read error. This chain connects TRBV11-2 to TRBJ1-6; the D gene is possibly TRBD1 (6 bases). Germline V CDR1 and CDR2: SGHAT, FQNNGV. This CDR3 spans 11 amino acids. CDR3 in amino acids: CASSLAGHQYF. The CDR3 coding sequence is TGTGCCAGCAGCTTAGCGGGACATCAGTACTTT.

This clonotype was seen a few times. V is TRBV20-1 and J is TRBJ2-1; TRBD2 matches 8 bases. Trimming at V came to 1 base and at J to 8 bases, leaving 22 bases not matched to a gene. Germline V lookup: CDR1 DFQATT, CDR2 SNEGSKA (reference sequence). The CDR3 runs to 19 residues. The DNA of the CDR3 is TGCAGTGCTAGAGGCACAAGAGTCTTCGGGGGGGAGAAGGGCTATGAGCAGTTCTTC. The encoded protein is CSARGTRVFGGEKGYEQFF.